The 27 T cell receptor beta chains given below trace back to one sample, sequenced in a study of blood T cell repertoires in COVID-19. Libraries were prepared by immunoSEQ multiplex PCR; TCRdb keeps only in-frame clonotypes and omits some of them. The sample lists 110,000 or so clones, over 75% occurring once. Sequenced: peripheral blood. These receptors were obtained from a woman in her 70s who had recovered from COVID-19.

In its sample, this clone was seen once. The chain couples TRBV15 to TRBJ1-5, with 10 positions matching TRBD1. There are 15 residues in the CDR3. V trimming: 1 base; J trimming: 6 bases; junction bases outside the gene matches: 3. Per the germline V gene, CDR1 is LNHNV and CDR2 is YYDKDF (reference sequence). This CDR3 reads CATSRAGTGAQPQHF. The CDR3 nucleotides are TGTGCCACCAGCAGAGCCGGGACAGGGGCTCAGCCCCAGCATTTT. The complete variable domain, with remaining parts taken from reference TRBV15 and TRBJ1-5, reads DAMVIQNPRYQVTQFGKPVTLSCSQTLNHNVMYWYQQKSSQAPKLLFHYYDKDFNNEADTPDNFQSRRPNTSFCFLDIRSPGLGDTAMYLCATSRAGTGAQPQHFGDGTRLSIL.

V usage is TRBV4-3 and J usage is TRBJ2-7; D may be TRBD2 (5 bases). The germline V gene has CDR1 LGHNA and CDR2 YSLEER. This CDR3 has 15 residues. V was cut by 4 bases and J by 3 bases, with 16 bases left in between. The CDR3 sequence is CASSPGIGLGYEQYF. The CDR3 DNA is TGCGCCAGCAGCCCAGGAATCGGACTGGGCTACGAGCAGTACTTC.

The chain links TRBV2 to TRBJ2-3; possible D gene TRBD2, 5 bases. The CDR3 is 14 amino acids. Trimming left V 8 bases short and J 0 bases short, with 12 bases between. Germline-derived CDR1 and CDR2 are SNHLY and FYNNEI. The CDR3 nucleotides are TGTGCCAGCGGCGGCAGGACTAGCACAGATACGCAGTATTTT. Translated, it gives CASGGRTSTDTQYF.

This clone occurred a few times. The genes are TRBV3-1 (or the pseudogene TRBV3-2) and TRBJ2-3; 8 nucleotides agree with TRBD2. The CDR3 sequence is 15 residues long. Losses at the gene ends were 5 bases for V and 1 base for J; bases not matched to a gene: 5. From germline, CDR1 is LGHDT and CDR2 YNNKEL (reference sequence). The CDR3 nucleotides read TGTGCCAGCAGCGCCACGGGAGGGGGCACAGATACGCAGTATTTT. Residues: CASSATGGGTDTQYF.

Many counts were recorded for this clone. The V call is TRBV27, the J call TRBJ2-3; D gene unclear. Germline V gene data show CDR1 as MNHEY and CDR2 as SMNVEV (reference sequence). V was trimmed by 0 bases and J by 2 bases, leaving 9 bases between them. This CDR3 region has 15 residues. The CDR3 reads CASSLSHASTDTQYF. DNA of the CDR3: TGTGCCAGCAGTTTATCCCATGCGTCCACAGATACGCAGTATTTT.

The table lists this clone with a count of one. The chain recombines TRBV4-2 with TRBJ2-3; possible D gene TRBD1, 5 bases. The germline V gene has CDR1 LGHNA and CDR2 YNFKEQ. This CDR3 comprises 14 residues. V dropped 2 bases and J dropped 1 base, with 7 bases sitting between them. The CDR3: CASSQKQGTDTQYF. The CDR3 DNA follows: TGTGCCAGCAGCCAAAAACAGGGCACAGATACGCAGTATTTT.

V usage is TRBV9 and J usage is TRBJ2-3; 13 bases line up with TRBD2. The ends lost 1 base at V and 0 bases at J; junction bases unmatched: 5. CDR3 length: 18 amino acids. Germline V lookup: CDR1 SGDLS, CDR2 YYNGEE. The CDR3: CASSVSGLAGHSTDTQYF. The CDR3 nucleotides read TGTGCCAGCAGCGTATCGGGACTAGCGGGGCATAGCACAGATACGCAGTATTTT.

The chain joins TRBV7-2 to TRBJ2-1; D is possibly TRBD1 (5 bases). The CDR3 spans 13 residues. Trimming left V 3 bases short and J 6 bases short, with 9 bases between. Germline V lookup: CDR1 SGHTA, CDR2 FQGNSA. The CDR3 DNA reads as TGTGCCAGCAGCTTCAGGGATGCCAATGAGCAGTTCTTC. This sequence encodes CASSFRDANEQFF.

In nucleotides, the CDR3 is TGTGCCAGCAGCCAAGACAGGGCGGGGGTCTACGAGCAGTACTTC. The encoded protein is CASSQDRAGVYEQYF. This chain uses TRBV4-2 with TRBJ2-7, with TRBD2 matching over 7 bases. This CDR3 is built from 15 residues. Looked up from germline, CDR1 is LGHNA and CDR2 is YNFKEQ. Trimming took 0 bases from V and 3 from J; bases not matched to a gene: 5.

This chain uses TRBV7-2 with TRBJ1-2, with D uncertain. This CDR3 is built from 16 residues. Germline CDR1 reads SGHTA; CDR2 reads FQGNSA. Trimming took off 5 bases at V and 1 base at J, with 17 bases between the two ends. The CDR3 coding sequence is TGTGCCAGCAGCCCCCCCAAGGTTCTAGATAACTATGGCTACACCTTC. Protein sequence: CASSPPKVLDNYGYTF.

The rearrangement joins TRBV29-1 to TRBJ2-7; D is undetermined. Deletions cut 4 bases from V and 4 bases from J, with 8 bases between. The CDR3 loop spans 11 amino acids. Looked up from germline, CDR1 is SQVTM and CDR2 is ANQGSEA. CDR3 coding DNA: TGCAGCGTTGTTTTGGCTTACGAGCAGTACTTC. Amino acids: CSVVLAYEQYF.

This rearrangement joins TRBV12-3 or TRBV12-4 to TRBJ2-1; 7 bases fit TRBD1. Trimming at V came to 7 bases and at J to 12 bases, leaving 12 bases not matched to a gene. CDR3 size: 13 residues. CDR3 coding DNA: TGTGCCAGCAAACCCGGACAGGCGGTAGGGCAGTTCTTC. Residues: CASKPGQAVGQFF.

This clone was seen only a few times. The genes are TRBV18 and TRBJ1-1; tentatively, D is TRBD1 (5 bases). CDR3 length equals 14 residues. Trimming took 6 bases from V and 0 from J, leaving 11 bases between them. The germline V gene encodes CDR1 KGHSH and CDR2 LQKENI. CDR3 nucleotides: TGTGCCAGCTCTTCGACAGACTTGAACACTGAAGCTTTCTTT. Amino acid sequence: CASSSTDLNTEAFF. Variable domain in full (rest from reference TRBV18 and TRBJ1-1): NAGVMQNPRHLVRRRGQEARLRCSPMKGHSHVYWYRQLPEEGLKFMVYLQKENIIDESGMPKERFSAEFPKEGPSILRIQQVVRGDSAAYFCASSSTDLNTEAFFGQGTRLTVV.

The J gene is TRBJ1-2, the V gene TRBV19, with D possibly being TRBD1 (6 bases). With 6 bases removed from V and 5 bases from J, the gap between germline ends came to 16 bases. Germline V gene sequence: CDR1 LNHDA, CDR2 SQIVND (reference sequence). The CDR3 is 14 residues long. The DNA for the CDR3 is TGTGCCAGTAGGGACAGATCGGAATTATATGGCTACACCTTC. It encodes CASRDRSELYGYTF. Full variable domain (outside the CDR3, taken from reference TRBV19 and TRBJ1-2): DGGITQSPKYLFRKEGQNVTLSCEQNLNHDAMYWYRQDPGQGLRLIYYSQIVNDFQKGDIAEGYSVSREKKESFPLTVTSAQKNPTAFYLCASRDRSELYGYTFGSGTRLTVV.

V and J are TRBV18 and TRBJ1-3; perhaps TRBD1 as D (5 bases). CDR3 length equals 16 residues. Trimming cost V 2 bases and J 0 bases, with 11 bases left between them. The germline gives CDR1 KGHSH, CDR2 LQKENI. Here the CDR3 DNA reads TGTGCCAGCTCACCAAATCGGAGGGGCTCTGGAAACACCATATATTTT. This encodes CASSPNRRGSGNTIYF. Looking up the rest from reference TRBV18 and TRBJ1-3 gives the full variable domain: NAGVMQNPRHLVRRRGQEARLRCSPMKGHSHVYWYRQLPEEGLKFMVYLQKENIIDESGMPKERFSAEFPKEGPSILRIQQVVRGDSAAYFCASSPNRRGSGNTIYFGEGSWLTVV.

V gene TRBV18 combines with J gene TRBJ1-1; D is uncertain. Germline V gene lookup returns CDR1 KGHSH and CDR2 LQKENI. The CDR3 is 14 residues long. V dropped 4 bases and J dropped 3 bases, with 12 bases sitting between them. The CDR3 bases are TGTGCCAGCTCACGGGCACGCGGGGACACTGAAGCTTTCTTT. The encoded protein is CASSRARGDTEAFF.

The CDR3 here is CASSAVGLGGHTEAFF. The CDR3 nucleotides read TGTGCCAGCAGCGCAGTGGGCTTGGGGGGTCACACTGAAGCTTTCTTT. This chain uses TRBV9 with TRBJ1-1; D is perhaps TRBD1 (5 bases). This CDR3 spans 16 amino acids. Trimming cost V 3 bases and J 3 bases, with 18 bases left between them. Germline values: CDR1 SGDLS, CDR2 YYNGEE.

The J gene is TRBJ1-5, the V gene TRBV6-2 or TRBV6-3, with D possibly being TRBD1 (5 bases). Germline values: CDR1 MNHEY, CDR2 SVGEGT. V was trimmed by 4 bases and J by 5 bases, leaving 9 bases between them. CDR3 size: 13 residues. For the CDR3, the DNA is TGTGCCAGCAGTTTAATAGGGGATCAGCCCCAGCATTTT. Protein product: CASSLIGDQPQHF.

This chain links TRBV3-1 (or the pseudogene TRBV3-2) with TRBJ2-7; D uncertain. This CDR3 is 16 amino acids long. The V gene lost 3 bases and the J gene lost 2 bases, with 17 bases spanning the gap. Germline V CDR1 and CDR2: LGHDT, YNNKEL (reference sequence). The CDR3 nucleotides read TGTGCCAGCAGCCACAACCCTTGGGCAGAAACCTACGAGCAGTACTTC. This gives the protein CASSHNPWAETYEQYF.

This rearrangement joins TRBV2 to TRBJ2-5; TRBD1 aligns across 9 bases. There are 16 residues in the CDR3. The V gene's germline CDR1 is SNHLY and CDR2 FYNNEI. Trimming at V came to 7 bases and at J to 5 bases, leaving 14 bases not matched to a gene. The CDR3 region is CASTLRDRALGETQYF. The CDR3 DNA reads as TGTGCCAGCACCTTAAGGGACAGGGCCTTGGGGGAGACCCAGTACTTC.

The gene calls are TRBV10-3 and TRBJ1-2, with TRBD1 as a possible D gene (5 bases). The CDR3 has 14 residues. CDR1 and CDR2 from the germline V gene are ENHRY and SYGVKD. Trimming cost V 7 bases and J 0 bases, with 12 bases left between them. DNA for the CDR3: TGTGCCATCACCGCGACAGTAGCTAACTATGGCTACACCTTC. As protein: CAITATVANYGYTF.

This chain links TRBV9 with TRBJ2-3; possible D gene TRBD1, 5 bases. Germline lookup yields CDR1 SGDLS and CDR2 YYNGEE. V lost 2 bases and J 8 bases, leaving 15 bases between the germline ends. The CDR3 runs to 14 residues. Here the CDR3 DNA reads TGTGCCAGCAGCGTCGAGTGGGGCTACGGTACGCAGTATTTT. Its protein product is CASSVEWGYGTQYF.

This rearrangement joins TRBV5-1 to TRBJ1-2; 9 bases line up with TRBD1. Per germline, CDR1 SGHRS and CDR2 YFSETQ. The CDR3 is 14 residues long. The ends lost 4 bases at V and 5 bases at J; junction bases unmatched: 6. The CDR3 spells CASSLRTGDYGYTF. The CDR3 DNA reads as TGCGCCAGCAGCCTCAGGACAGGGGATTATGGCTACACCTTC.

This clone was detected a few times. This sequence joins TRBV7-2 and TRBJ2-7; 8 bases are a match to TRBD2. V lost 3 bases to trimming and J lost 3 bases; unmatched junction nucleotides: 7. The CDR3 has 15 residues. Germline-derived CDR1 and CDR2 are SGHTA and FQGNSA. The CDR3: CASSLAAGGGYEQYF. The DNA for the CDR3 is TGTGCCAGCAGCTTGGCCGCCGGGGGGGGCTACGAGCAGTACTTC.

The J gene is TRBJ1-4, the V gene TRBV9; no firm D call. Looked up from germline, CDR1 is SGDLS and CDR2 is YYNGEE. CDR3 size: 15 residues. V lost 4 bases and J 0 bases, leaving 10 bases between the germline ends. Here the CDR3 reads CASSPRHTTNEKLFF. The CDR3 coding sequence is TGTGCCAGCAGCCCCCGACACACAACTAATGAAAAACTGTTTTTT.

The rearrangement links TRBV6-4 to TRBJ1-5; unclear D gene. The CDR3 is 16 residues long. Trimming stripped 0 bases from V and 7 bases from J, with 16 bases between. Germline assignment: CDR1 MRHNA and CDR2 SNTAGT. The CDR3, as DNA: TGTGCCAGCAGTGACTCTTTTCCCCCAGGTTCACAGCCCCAGCATTTT. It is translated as CASSDSFPPGSQPQHF.

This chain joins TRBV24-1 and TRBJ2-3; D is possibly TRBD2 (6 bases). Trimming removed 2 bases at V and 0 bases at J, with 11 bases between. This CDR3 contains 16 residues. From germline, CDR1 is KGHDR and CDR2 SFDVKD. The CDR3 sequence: CATSDYRGGSTDTQYF. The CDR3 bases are TGTGCCACCAGTGATTACCGGGGAGGTAGCACAGATACGCAGTATTTT.